This T cell receptor (beta chain) came from a study of T-cell reconstitution after alpha-beta-depleted transplantation in children. This clonotype was recorded at least ten times. V shed 0 bases and J shed 10 bases, with 10 bases lying between them. The V gene's germline CDR1 is SGHRS and CDR2 YFSETQ. The CDR3 runs to 12 residues. For TCRbeta, the library was prepared with unique molecular identifiers. TCRdb reprocessed the PCR reads with MiXCR, giving one entry per CDR3 protein. The sample includes around 500,000 distinct CDR3 sequences, under 15% of them seen just once. The TCR originated in a human donor who donated a stem cell graft to a child with combined immunodeficiency. The starting material was PBMCs from the stem cell graft donor, obtained from the stem cell graft. The J gene is TRBJ1-1, the V gene TRBV5-1; D is uncertain. The CDR3 sequence is CASSLVGRRAFF. The CDR3 nucleotides are TGCGCCAGCAGCTTGGTAGGCAGAAGAGCTTTCTTT.